The 15 T cell receptor beta chains presented below share a single source sample, sequenced in a study of cytomegalovirus exposure and HLA in healthy donors. The PCR ran on 60 Vbeta and 13 Jbeta primers. The table came from immunoSEQ multiplex PCR; TCRdb's copy has only in-frame clones and leaves some out. The data contain 270,000 or so clones, 92% of them singletons. The specimen was PBMCs. The source is a girl aged 2 to 10 in good health and CMV-seronegative.

The CDR3 nucleotides are TGTGCCAGCAGTGTTATTGGGAGACAGGGGTCGAGGGCGAAGGATCAGCCCCAGCATTTT. Translating gives CASSVIGRQGSRAKDQPQHF. The rearrangement links TRBV6-4 to TRBJ1-5; the match to TRBD1 covers 8 bases. Germline V gives CDR1 MRHNA, CDR2 SNTAGT. V gave up 4 bases and J gave up 5 bases; unmatched junction bases: 22. The CDR3 consists of 20 residues.

V and J are TRBV30 and TRBJ1-2, with D possibly matching TRBD1 (5 bases). There are 14 residues in the CDR3. Germline V CDR1 and CDR2: GTSNPN, SVGIG (reference sequence). Trimming shortened V by 2 bases and J by 2 bases, and 12 bases separated the two germline ends. The CDR3 reads CAWSSPSGNYGYTF. The CDR3, as DNA: TGTGCCTGGAGTAGCCCTTCAGGGAACTATGGCTACACCTTC.

This chain connects TRBV7-9 to TRBJ1-5; D uncertain. This CDR3 contains 13 residues. Trimming pared 1 base from V and 7 bases from J, leaving 8 bases between. Germline V lookup: CDR1 SEHNR, CDR2 FQNEAQ (reference sequence). The CDR3 DNA is TGTGCCAGCAGCTTAGGGGGAGAACAGCCCCAGCATTTT. Amino acid sequence: CASSLGGEQPQHF.

This clone was seen just once. This sequence joins TRBV5-4 and TRBJ1-2; 9 bases fit TRBD1. From germline, CDR1 is SGHNT and CDR2 YYREEE (reference sequence). V gave up 4 bases and J gave up 0 bases; unmatched junction bases: 10. There are 17 residues in the CDR3. The CDR3 here is CASSPGQGKGSNYGYTF. The CDR3 DNA sequence: TGTGCCAGCAGCCCTGGACAGGGGAAAGGGTCTAACTATGGCTACACCTTC.

The chain links TRBV6-6 to TRBJ2-1; 8 positions agree with TRBD2. CDR3 length: 15 amino acids. Losses at the gene ends were 4 bases for V and 1 base for J; bases not matched to a gene: 3. Germline-derived CDR1 and CDR2 are MNHNY and SVGAGI (reference sequence). In DNA form, the CDR3 reads TGTGCCAGCAGTTCCGGCGGGGGGTCCTACAATGAGCAGTTCTTC. This sequence encodes CASSSGGGSYNEQFF.

Only one count was recorded for this clone. The V call is TRBV6-6, the J call TRBJ2-7; TRBD2 might be the D (6 bases). Germline V gene lookup returns CDR1 MNHNY and CDR2 SVGAGI (reference sequence). Trimming removed 4 bases from V and 10 bases from J, with 20 bases in between. This CDR3 is built from 14 residues. CDR3 DNA sequence: TGTGCCAGCAGTTCGCGGGACCTCCACACGGATCAGTACTTC. Translating gives CASSSRDLHTDQYF.

The chain recombines TRBV10-2 with TRBJ1-5, with a weak D call TRBD1 (6 bases). The CDR3 length is 15 residues. V was clipped by 3 bases and J by 7 bases, with 16 bases between them. Germline assignment: CDR1 WSHSY and CDR2 SAAADI. The CDR3 sequence: CASSEQGWDHQPQHF. Here the CDR3 DNA reads TGCGCCAGCAGTGAACAGGGTTGGGACCACCAGCCCCAGCATTTT.

The V and J genes are TRBV19 and TRBJ1-5; the D is unclear. This CDR3 contains 13 residues. With 6 bases removed from V and 3 bases from J, the gap between germline ends came to 9 bases. From germline, CDR1 is LNHDA and CDR2 SQIVND (reference sequence). The CDR3 bases are TGTGCCAGTAGGGAGGCGAACAATCAGCCCCAGCATTTT. It encodes CASREANNQPQHF.

The genes are TRBV29-1 and TRBJ2-7, with 10 bases that match TRBD1. The length of the CDR3 is 13 residues. CDR1 SQVTM and CDR2 ANQGSEA come from the germline V gene. After removal of 5 bases from V and 3 bases from J, the junction contained 4 bases not matched to a gene. In DNA, the CDR3 is TGCAGCGTTTCGACAGGGGGCCGCTACGAGCAGTACTTC. It codes for CSVSTGGRYEQYF.

V gene TRBV2 combines with J gene TRBJ1-2, with D perhaps TRBD1 (6 bases). V lost 7 bases and J 4 bases, leaving 10 bases between the germline ends. The CDR3 runs to 12 residues. CDR1 SNHLY and CDR2 FYNNEI come from the germline V gene. The CDR3 DNA sequence: TGTGCCAGCACGGACAGTCCCTATGGCTACACCTTC. This translates into CASTDSPYGYTF.

The V and J genes are TRBV13 and TRBJ2-1; 8 bases agree with TRBD2. CDR3 length equals 16 residues. Per germline, CDR1 PRHDT and CDR2 FYEKMQ (reference sequence). The J segment lost 3 bases and the V segment lost 4 bases, leaving 8 bases of the junction unmatched. CDR3 in amino acids: CASSSAAGEGYNEQFF. CDR3 DNA: TGTGCCAGCAGCTCGGCAGCGGGAGAAGGCTACAATGAGCAGTTCTTC. Variable domain in full (rest from reference TRBV13 and TRBJ2-1): AAGVIQSPRHLIKEKRETATLKCYPIPRHDTVYWYQQGPGQDPQFLISFYEKMQSDKGSIPDRFSAQQFSDYHSELNMSSLELGDSALYFCASSSAAGEGYNEQFFGPGTRLTVL.

The chain links TRBV7-9 to TRBJ2-7; D unresolved. CDR1 is SEHNR, CDR2 FQNEAQ, per germline (reference sequence). V lost 6 bases to trimming and J lost 7 bases, with 10 bases between them. CDR3 length: 11 amino acids. CDR3 in DNA: TGTGCCAGCAGTCCCGTCTTGGAGCAGTACTTC. Translating it yields CASSPVLEQYF.

This chain connects TRBV19 to TRBJ2-7, with 13 positions matching TRBD2. CDR3 length: 15 amino acids. V lost 4 bases, J lost 2 bases, and 2 bases stayed unmatched. Per the germline V gene, CDR1 is LNHDA and CDR2 is SQIVND (reference sequence). The CDR3 loop is CASSTGLAGAYEQYF. CDR3 in DNA: TGTGCCAGTAGTACAGGACTAGCGGGGGCCTACGAGCAGTACTTC.

The chain uses TRBV7-9 and TRBJ1-2; 8 bases agree with TRBD1. This CDR3 spans 14 amino acids. V shed 5 bases, J shed 4 bases, and the junction held 6 bases outside the gene matches. The V gene's germline CDR1 is SEHNR and CDR2 FQNEAQ (reference sequence). The CDR3 sequence: CASSPNRGGYGYTF. The CDR3 nucleotides read TGTGCCAGCAGCCCGAACAGGGGGGGCTATGGCTACACCTTC.

The chain employs TRBV30 and TRBJ2-5; D perhaps matches TRBD1 (6 bases). Germline CDR1 GTSNPN, CDR2 SVGIG (reference sequence). Between the trimmed V and J ends, which lost 5 bases and 0 bases, there was a span of 13 bases. This CDR3 region has 14 residues. CDR3 sequence: CAWEGYRDQETQYF. CDR3 bases: TGTGCCTGGGAGGGGTACAGGGACCAAGAGACCCAGTACTTC.